These 16 T cell receptor beta chains were sequenced from one sample in a study of regulatory T cells in long-lasting Graves disease. Time point in this sample: newly diagnosed GD, antithyroid drugs for less than 3 months. With RNA extracted from PBMCs as input, the TCR library was made. Through Arm-PCR of CDR3 regions and iRepertoire HTBI primers, TCR beta libraries were built. In TCRdb, the multiplex PCR reads were re-called with MiXCR into one record per CDR3 protein. The sample lists roughly 610,000 distinct CDR3 sequences; roughly 15% were seen once. These same records also appear under a second study, on T cells in Graves' hyperthyroidism and ophthalmopathy.

Sequencing used peripheral blood mononuclear cells (PBMCs), obtained at new diagnosis, from a patient treated with antithyroid drugs. These receptors came from a woman aged 30 to 39 with Graves disease.

This rearrangement joins TRBV7-3 to TRBJ2-1; unclear D gene. V lost 1 base, J lost 5 bases, and 9 bases lay in between. The length of the CDR3 is 14 residues. CDR1 and CDR2 from the germline V gene are SGHTA and FQGTGA. The CDR3 sequence: CASSLSNLDNEQFF. CDR3 nucleotides: TGTGCCAGCAGCTTAAGTAACCTGGACAATGAGCAGTTCTTC.

V is TRBV5-1 and J is TRBJ2-3; D may match TRBD1 or TRBD2 (5 bases each). V lost 0 bases and J 4 bases, leaving 15 bases between the germline ends. Per the germline V gene, CDR1 is SGHRS and CDR2 is YFSETQ. The CDR3 sequence is 16 residues long. The CDR3 nucleotides are TGCGCCAGCAGCTTGGTGTGGGGACCGCCCGCAGATACGCAGTATTTT. It is translated as CASSLVWGPPADTQYF. Complete variable domain (other parts from reference TRBV5-1 and TRBJ2-3): KAGVTQTPRYLIKTRGQQVTLSCSPISGHRSVSWYQQTPGQGLQFLFEYFSETQRNKGNFPGRFSGRQFSNSRSEMNVSTLELGDSALYLCASSLVWGPPADTQYFGPGTRLTVL.

CDR3 protein: CASSLAPTGRSGELFF. The CDR3 DNA sequence: TGTGCCAGCAGCTTGGCCCCGACAGGGCGGAGCGGGGAGCTGTTTTTT. The chain is built from TRBV5-6 and TRBJ2-2; 7 positions match TRBD1. The CDR3 covers 16 residues. J lost 7 bases, V lost 0 bases, and 9 bases had no gene match. CDR1 and CDR2 (germline): SGHDT, YYEEEE.

This clonotype was seen repeatedly, ten times or more. The chain carries TRBV30 and TRBJ2-1, with D unresolved. The V end lost 8 bases, the J end lost 4 bases, and 15 bases lay between the germline ends. In germline, CDR1 is GTSNPN, CDR2 SVGIG (reference sequence). CDR3 length: 13 amino acids. The DNA of the CDR3 is TGTGCCCTGTCACGCTCGGCATACAATGAGCAGTTCTTC. Protein: CALSRSAYNEQFF.

This chain links TRBV11-2 with TRBJ2-2; D is unresolved. The CDR3 is made up of 14 amino acids. Trimming took off 8 bases at V and 7 bases at J, with 17 bases between the two ends. Germline V gives CDR1 SGHAT, CDR2 FQNNGV. In DNA form, the CDR3 reads TGTGCCAGCCACTCCGGATTAGCCGGCGGGGAGCTGTTTTTT. It specifies CASHSGLAGGELFF.

This clonotype was counted a few times. The gene calls are TRBV2 and TRBJ2-2; 8 nucleotides line up with TRBD2. V dropped 8 bases and J dropped 0; count of bases not matched to a gene: 8. The CDR3 has 16 amino acids. Germline values: CDR1 SNHLY, CDR2 FYNNEI. CDR3 in DNA: TGTGCCAGCGATGCGTCGCGGGGGGCGAACACCGGGGAGCTGTTTTTT. Protein sequence: CASDASRGANTGELFF.

This clonotype was picked up many times. The genes are TRBV28 and TRBJ2-7, with TRBD1 identical over 7 bases. The CDR3 covers 14 residues. Losses at the gene ends were 7 bases for V and 0 bases for J; bases not matched to a gene: 6. The germline gives CDR1 MDHEN, CDR2 SYDVKM. CDR3 sequence: CASTTGVSSYEQYF. The CDR3 bases are TGTGCCAGCACAACAGGGGTAAGCTCCTACGAGCAGTACTTC.

The chain uses TRBV11-3 and TRBJ1-2; D gene unclear. The CDR3 runs 13 residues. Trimming stripped 1 base from V and 6 bases from J, with 9 bases between. Germline-derived CDR1 and CDR2 are SGHNT and YENEEA. The chain's CDR3 is CASSLVDGDGYTF. CDR3 nucleotide sequence: TGTGCCAGCAGCTTAGTGGACGGTGATGGCTACACCTTC.

The chain couples TRBV6-1 to TRBJ2-1; 12 positions match TRBD2. CDR1 is MNHNS, CDR2 SASEGT, per germline. The CDR3 runs to 15 residues. V shed 6 bases and J 9 bases; nucleotides not matched to a gene: 9. Written as DNA, the CDR3 is TGTGCCAGCAGCCATCTAGCGGGAGGGCTGGGTGAGCAGTTCTTC. Translating it yields CASSHLAGGLGEQFF.

This clonotype occurred a few times. V usage is TRBV9 and J usage is TRBJ2-1; 9 bases are a match to TRBD2. V dropped 0 bases and J dropped 5; count of bases not matched to a gene: 6. The CDR3 consists of 16 residues. Germline CDR1 and CDR2: SGDLS and YYNGEE. CDR3 amino acids: CASSVASAGGDNEQFF. The CDR3 coding sequence is TGTGCCAGCAGCGTAGCGTCAGCGGGAGGAGACAATGAGCAGTTCTTC.

The rearrangement joins TRBV6-4 to TRBJ1-1, with D perhaps TRBD1 (5 bases). This CDR3 is 11 amino acids long. The germline V and J ends were trimmed by 4 bases and 7 bases, with 7 bases remaining between them. Germline loops: CDR1 MRHNA, CDR2 SNTAGT. Here the CDR3 reads CASSGGGEAFF. DNA for the CDR3: TGTGCCAGCAGTGGGGGGGGTGAAGCTTTCTTT.

This clonotype has at least ten counts. The rearrangement links TRBV12-3 or TRBV12-4 to TRBJ2-1; D is uncertain. V was pared by 3 bases and J by 7 bases, with 7 bases between. The CDR3 contains 12 residues. CDR3 DNA: TGTGCCAGCAGTTTGGTGGAAAATGAGCAGTTCTTC. This encodes CASSLVENEQFF.

This clonotype occurred many times. The chain uses TRBV11-2 and TRBJ1-6; the D is unclear. This CDR3 spans 13 amino acids. The germline V gene has CDR1 SGHAT and CDR2 FQNNGV. Trimming left V 0 bases short and J 10 bases short, with 7 bases between. The CDR3 DNA sequence: TGTGCCAGCAGCTTAGACCTAACCTCACCCCTCCACTTT. Protein product: CASSLDLTSPLHF.

A remark on this clonotype: The junction and the germline gene differ at one end; a read error may be behind it. The chain uses TRBV7-9 and TRBJ2-1; 7 bases agree with TRBD2. Germline V CDR1 and CDR2: SEHNR, FQNEAQ (reference sequence). The CDR3 contains 19 residues. CDR3 sequence: CTSSPNRGGTRVSYNEQFF. The CDR3, as DNA: TGTACCAGCAGCCCCAACCGCGGGGGTACTCGGGTCTCCTACAATGAGCAGTTCTTC.

To note about this clonotype: A much larger clone differs by one base, so this may be a read error. The V gene is TRBV11-2, the J gene TRBJ2-5; 7 bases line up with TRBD2. The V gene's germline CDR1 is SGHAT and CDR2 FQNNGV. The CDR3 is 15 amino acids. The CDR3 loop reads CASSLGAGQEETRYF. CDR3 nucleotide sequence: TGTGCCAGCAGCTTGGGAGCGGGGCAGGAAGAGACCCGGTACTTC.

This clonotype has at least ten counts. V and J are TRBV6-1 and TRBJ2-5; 8 bases are a match to TRBD1. This CDR3 region has 13 residues. V lost 7 bases and J lost 4; bases outside the gene matches: 5. Germline V gene lookup returns CDR1 MNHNS and CDR2 SASEGT. The DNA for the CDR3 is TGTGCCAGCATAGGAGGACAGGGAGAGACCCAGTACTTC. It codes for CASIGGQGETQYF.